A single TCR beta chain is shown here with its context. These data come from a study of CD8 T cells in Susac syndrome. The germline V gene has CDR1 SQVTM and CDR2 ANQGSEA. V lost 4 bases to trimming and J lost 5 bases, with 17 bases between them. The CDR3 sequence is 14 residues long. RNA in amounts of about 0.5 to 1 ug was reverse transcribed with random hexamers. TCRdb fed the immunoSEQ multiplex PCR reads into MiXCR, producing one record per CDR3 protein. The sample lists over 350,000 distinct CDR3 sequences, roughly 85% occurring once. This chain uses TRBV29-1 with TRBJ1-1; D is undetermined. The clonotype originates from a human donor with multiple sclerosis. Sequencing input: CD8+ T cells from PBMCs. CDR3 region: CSVVHARFGTEAFF. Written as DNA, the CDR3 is TGCAGCGTTGTACATGCCAGGTTCGGAACTGAAGCTTTCTTT. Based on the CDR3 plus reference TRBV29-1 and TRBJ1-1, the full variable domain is SAVISQKPSRDICQRGTSLTIQCQVDSQVTMMFWYRQQPGQSLTLIATANQGSEATYESGFVIDKFPISRPNLTFSTLTVSNMSPEDSSIYLCSVVHARFGTEAFFGQGTRLTVV.